A selection of T cell receptor beta chains follows, all from one sample in a study of blood T cells in healthy people across ages. TCRdb used MiXCR to reprocess the 5' RACE reads, holding one entry per CDR3 protein. The profile shows 600,000 or so distinct CDR3 sequences, about 21% of them singletons. Sequencing used blood. The receptors originated from a man in his 70s in good health. Both conserved end residues are part of each CDR3. D genes are given only for firm matches. Size is stated for part of the rows, as once, few or many counts, or as a class when the clone is expanded.

V gene	J gene	D gene	CDR3 length	clone size	CDR3 protein	CDR3 DNA
TRBV28	TRBJ1-6	-	12	once	CASTLGGPPLHF	TGTGCCAGCACCCTTGGGGGGCCTCCCCTCCACTTT
TRBV20-1	TRBJ2-2	TRBD2	15	few	CSARTSGSSPGELFF	TGCAGTGCTCGGACTAGCGGGAGTTCCCCCGGGGAGCTGTTTTTT
TRBV3-1	TRBJ2-3	-	12	-	CASSQNSDTQYF	TGTGCCAGCAGCCAAAATTCAGATACGCAGTATTTT
TRBV7-2	TRBJ1-6	-	15	-	CASSLRTDYNSPLHF	TGTGCCAGCAGCTTGAGGACAGACTATAATTCACCCCTCCACTTT
TRBV12-3/TRBV12-4	TRBJ2-3	TRBD1	13	-	CASSLATGNTQYF	TGTGCCAGCAGTTTAGCGACAGGGAATACGCAGTATTTT
TRBV6-6	TRBJ2-5	TRBD2	14	few	CASSYVSGSVTQYF	TGTGCCAGCAGTTACGTTAGCGGGAGTGTGACCCAGTACTTC
TRBV12-3/TRBV12-4	TRBJ2-7	TRBD1	15	few	CASSAQGGPNYEQYF	TGTGCCAGCAGTGCGCAAGGGGGCCCTAACTACGAGCAGTACTTC
TRBV27	TRBJ1-2	-	15	-	CASSLTVGQIWGYTF	TGTGCCAGCAGTTTAACCGTCGGTCAGATCTGGGGCTACACCTTC
TRBV2	TRBJ1-5	-	15	few	CASSGQGNSNQPQHF	TGTGCCAGCAGTGGGCAAGGCAATAGCAATCAGCCCCAGCATTTT
TRBV29-1	TRBJ2-3	TRBD2	13	-	CSVGGTITDTQYF	TGCAGCGTTGGCGGGACTATCACAGATACGCAGTATTTT